This T cell receptor (beta chain) was sequenced during a study of regulatory T cells in long-lasting Graves disease. Germline values: CDR1 SGHTA, CDR2 FQGNSA. The CDR3 contains 12 residues. Deletions cut 5 bases from V and 5 bases from J, with 6 bases between. This clonotype was counted at least ten times. The antigen remains unidentified. Whole-study findings and limits: Favoring TRBV28, TRBJ1-2 and TRBJ2-5 was a feature seen in persistent disease.

The time point here: persistent/refractory GD, antithyroid drugs over 5 years with positive TRAb. The TCR library used RNA extracted from PBMCs. Peripheral blood, at 8 to 9.5 milliliters, went into EDTA tubes. Investigators prepared the TCR beta libraries by applying iRepertoire HTBI primers and Arm-PCR of CDR3 regions. From the multiplex PCR reads, TCRdb called clonotypes with MiXCR, one entry per CDR3 protein. This sample yields around 460,000 distinct CDR3 sequences, of which 20% to 25% are seen a single time; roughly 13% belongs to the top ten. This TCR was recovered from a female donor with Graves disease. J is TRBJ2-2 and V is TRBV7-2, with no clear D. Source: peripheral blood mononuclear cells (PBMCs), taken when the disease was refractory, from a patient treated with antithyroid drugs. The chain's CDR3 is CASSTRTGELFF. The CDR3 nucleotides read TGTGCCAGCAGCACGAGGACCGGGGAGCTGTTTTTT.